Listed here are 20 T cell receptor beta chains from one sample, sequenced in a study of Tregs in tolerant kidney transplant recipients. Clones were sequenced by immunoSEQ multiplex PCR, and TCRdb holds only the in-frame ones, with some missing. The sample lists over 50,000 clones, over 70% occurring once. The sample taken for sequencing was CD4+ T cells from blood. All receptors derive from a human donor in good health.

The CDR3: CASSMRGGLQETQYF. In DNA, the CDR3 is TGTGCCAGTAGTATGAGGGGGGGGCTCCAAGAGACCCAGTACTTC. The chain combines TRBV19 with TRBJ2-5, with a weak D call TRBD2 (7 bases). The CDR3 loop spans 15 amino acids. The germline V gene has CDR1 LNHDA and CDR2 SQIVND (reference sequence). The ends were cut back, 3 bases at V and 1 base at J, with 12 bases in the middle. The variable domain in full, completed from reference TRBV19 and TRBJ2-5, reads DGGITQSPKYLFRKEGQNVTLSCEQNLNHDAMYWYRQDPGQGLRLIYYSQIVNDFQKGDIAEGYSVSREKKESFPLTVTSAQKNPTAFYLCASSMRGGLQETQYFGPGTRLLVL.

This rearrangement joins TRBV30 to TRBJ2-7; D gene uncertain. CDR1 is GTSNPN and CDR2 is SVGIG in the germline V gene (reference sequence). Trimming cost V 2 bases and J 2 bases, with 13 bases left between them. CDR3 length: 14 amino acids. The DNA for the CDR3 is TGTGCCTGGAGTATTCGTAACGGGCCCTACGAGCAGTACTTC. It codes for CAWSIRNGPYEQYF.

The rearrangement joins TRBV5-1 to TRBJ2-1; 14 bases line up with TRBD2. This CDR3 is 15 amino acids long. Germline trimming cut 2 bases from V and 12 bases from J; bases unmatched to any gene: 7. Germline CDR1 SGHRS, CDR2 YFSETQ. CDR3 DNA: TGCGCCAGCAGCTTAGGACTAGCGGGAGGTTACGGGCAGTTCTTC. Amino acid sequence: CASSLGLAGGYGQFF.

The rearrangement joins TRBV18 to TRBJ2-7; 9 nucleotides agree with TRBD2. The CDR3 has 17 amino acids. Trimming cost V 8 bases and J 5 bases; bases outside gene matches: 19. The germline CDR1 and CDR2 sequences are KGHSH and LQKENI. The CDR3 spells CASTPLRAGGISNEQYF. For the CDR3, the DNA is TGTGCCAGCACGCCGTTACGGGCGGGAGGGATCTCAAACGAGCAGTACTTC.

The DNA of the CDR3 is TGTGCCAGCAGCCACAGGGGGGCAAACACCGGGGAGCTGTTTTTT. Amino acids: CASSHRGANTGELFF. The rearrangement joins TRBV7-7 to TRBJ2-2; TRBD1 aligns across 8 bases. The germline gives CDR1 SSHAT, CDR2 FNYEAQ (reference sequence). The CDR3 has 15 amino acids. The trim removed 5 bases at V and 2 bases at J, leaving 4 bases unmatched.

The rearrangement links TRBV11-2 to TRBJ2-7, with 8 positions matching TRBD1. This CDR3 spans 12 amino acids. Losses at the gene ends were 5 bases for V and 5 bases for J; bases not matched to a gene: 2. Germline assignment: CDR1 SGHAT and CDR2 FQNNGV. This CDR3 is CASSQDRDEQYF. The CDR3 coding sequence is TGTGCCAGCAGCCAGGACAGGGACGAGCAGTACTTC.

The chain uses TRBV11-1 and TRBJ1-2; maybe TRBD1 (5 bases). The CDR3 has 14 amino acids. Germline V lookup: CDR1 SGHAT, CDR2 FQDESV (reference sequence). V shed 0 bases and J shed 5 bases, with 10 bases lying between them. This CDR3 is CASSLAPGSYGYTF. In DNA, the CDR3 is TGTGCCAGCAGCTTAGCTCCAGGGTCGTATGGCTACACCTTC.

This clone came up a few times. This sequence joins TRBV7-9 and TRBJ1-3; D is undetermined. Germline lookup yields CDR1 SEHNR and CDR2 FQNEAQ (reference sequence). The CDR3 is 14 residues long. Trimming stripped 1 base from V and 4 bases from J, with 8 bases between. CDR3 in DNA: TGTGCCAGCAGCTTAGGCTCCGTAGGAAACACCATATATTTT. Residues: CASSLGSVGNTIYF. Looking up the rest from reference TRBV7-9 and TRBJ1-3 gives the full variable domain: DTGVSQNPRHKITKRGQNVTFRCDPISEHNRLYWYRQTLGQGPEFLTYFQNEAQLEKSRLLSDRFSAERPKGSFSTLEIQRTEQGDSAMYLCASSLGSVGNTIYFGEGSWLTVV.

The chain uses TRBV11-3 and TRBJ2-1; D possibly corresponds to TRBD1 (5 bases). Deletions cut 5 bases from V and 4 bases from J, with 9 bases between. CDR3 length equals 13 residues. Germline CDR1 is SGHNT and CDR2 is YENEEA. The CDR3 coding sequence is TGTGCCAGCAGCGTACAGGTTTACAATGAGCAGTTCTTC. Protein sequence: CASSVQVYNEQFF.

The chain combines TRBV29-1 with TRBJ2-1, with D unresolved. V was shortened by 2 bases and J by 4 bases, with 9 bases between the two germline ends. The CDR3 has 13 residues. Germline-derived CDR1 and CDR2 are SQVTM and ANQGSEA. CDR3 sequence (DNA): TGCAGCGTTGAACGGCAGGCTTACAATGAGCAGTTCTTC. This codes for CSVERQAYNEQFF.

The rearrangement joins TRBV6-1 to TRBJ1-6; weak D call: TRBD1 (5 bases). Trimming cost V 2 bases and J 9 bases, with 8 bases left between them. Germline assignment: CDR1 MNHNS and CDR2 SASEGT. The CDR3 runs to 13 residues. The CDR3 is CASSESGTSPLHF. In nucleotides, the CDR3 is TGTGCCAGCAGTGAATCGGGGACTTCACCCCTCCACTTT.

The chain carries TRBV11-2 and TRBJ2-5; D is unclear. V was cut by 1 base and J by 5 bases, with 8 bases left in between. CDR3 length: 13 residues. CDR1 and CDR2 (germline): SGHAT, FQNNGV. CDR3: CASSLGGIETQYF. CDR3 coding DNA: TGTGCCAGCAGCTTAGGTGGAATCGAGACCCAGTACTTC.

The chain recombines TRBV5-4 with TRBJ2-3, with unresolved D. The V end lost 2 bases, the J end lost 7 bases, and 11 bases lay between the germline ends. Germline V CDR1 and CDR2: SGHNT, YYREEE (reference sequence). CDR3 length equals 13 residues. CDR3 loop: CASSLVNSYTQYF. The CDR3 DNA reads TGTGCCAGCAGCTTAGTCAACAGCTATACGCAGTATTTT.

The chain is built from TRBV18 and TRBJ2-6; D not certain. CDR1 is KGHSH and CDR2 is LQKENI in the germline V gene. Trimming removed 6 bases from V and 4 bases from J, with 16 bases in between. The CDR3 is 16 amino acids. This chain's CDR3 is CASSPFRLAGANVLTF. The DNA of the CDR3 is TGTGCCAGCTCGCCCTTCCGTCTGGCGGGGGCCAACGTCCTGACTTTC.

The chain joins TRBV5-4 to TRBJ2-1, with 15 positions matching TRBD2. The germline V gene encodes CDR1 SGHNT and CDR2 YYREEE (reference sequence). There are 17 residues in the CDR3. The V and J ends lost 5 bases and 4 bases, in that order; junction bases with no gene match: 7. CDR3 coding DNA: TGTGCCAGCAGGTTCGGACTAGCGGGAGGGCGTTACAATGAGCAGTTCTTC. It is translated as CASRFGLAGGRYNEQFF.

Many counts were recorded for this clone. The CDR3 protein is CATRPYVADTQYF. CDR3 in DNA: TGTGCCACCCGCCCGTATGTCGCAGATACGCAGTATTTT. The chain combines TRBV6-5 with TRBJ2-3, with D uncertain. The germline V gene has CDR1 MNHEY and CDR2 SVGAGI. Trimming shortened V by 10 bases and J by 4 bases, and 15 bases separated the two germline ends. This CDR3 has 13 residues.

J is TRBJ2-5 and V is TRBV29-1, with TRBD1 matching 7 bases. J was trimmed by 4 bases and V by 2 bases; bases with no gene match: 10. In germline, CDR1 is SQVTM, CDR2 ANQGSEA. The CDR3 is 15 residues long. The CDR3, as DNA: TGCAGCGTTGAATTACTTTTGGGACAGCGAGAGACCCAGTACTTC. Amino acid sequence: CSVELLLGQRETQYF.

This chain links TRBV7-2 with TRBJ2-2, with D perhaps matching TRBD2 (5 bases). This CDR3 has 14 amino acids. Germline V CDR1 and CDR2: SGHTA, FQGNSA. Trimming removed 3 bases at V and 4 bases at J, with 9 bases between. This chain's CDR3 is CASSFGESTGELFF. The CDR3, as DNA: TGTGCCAGCAGCTTCGGGGAGAGCACCGGGGAGCTGTTTTTT.

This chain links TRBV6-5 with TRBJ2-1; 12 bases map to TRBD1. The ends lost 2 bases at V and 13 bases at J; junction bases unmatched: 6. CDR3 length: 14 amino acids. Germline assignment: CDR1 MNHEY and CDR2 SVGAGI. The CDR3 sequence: CASSYGTGGVNQFF. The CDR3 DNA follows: TGTGCCAGCAGTTACGGGACAGGGGGCGTAAATCAGTTCTTC.

CDR3 nucleotide sequence: TGTGCCAGCAGCTTAAGGGGGACCGCACTCACTAACTATGGCTACACCTTC. Residues: CASSLRGTALTNYGYTF. The chain couples TRBV7-2 to TRBJ1-2, with D perhaps TRBD1 (6 bases). The CDR3 runs to 17 residues. Looked up from germline, CDR1 is SGHTA and CDR2 is FQGNSA. V was trimmed by 2 bases and J by 0 bases, leaving 16 bases between them. Using reference TRBV7-2 and TRBJ1-2 for the parts outside the CDR3, the full variable domain is GAGVSQSPSNKVTEKGKDVELRCDPISGHTALYWYRQSLGQGLEFLIYFQGNSAPDKSGLPSDRFSAERTGGSVSTLTIQRTQQEDSAVYLCASSLRGTALTNYGYTFGSGTRLTVV.